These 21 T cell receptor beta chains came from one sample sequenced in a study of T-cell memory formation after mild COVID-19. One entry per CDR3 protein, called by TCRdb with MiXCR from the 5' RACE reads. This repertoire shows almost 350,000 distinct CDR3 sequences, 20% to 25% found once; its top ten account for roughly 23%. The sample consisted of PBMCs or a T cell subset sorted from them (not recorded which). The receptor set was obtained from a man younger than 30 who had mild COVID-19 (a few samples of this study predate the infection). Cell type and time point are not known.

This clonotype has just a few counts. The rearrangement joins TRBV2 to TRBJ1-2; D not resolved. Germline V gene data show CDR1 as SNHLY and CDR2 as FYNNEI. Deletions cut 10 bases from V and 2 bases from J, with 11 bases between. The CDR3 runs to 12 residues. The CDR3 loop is CATPDGNYGYTF. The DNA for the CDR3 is TGTGCCACCCCCGACGGGAACTATGGCTACACCTTC.

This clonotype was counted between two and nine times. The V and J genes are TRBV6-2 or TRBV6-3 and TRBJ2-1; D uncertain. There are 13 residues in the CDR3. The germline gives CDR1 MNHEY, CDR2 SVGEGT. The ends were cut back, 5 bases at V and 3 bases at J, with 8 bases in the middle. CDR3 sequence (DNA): TGTGCCAGCAGTACAATTTACTACAATGAGCAGTTCTTC. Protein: CASSTIYYNEQFF.

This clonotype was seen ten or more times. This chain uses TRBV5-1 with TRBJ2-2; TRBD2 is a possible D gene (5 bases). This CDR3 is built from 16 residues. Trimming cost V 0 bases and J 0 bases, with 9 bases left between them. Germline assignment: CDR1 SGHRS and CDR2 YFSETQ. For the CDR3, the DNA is TGCGCCAGCAGCTTGGAGGTCGGGGCGAACACCGGGGAGCTGTTTTTT. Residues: CASSLEVGANTGELFF.

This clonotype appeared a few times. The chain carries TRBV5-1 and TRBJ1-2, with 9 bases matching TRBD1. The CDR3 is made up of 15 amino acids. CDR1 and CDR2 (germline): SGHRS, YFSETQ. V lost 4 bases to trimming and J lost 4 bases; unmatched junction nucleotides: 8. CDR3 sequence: CASSGTGLRSYGYTF. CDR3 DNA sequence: TGCGCCAGCAGCGGGACAGGGCTTCGCTCCTATGGCTACACCTTC.

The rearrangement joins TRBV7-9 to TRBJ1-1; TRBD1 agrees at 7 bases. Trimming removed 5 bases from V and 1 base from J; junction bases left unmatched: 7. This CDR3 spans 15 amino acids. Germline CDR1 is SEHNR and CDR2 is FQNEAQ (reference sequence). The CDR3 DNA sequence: TGTGCCAGCAGCCCCCGGGACAGCTGGAACACTGAAGCTTTCTTT. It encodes CASSPRDSWNTEAFF.

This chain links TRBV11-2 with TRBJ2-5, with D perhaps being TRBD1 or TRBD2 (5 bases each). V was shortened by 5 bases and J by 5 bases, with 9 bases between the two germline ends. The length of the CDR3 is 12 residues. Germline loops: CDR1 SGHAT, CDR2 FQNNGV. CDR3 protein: CASSRGVETQYF. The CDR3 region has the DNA TGTGCCAGCAGCCGGGGCGTGGAGACCCAGTACTTC.

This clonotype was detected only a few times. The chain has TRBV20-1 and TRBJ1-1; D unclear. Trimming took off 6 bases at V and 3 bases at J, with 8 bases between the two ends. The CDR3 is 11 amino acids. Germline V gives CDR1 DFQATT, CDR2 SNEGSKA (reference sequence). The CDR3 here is CSASGDTEAFF. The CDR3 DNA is TGCAGTGCAAGCGGGGACACTGAAGCTTTCTTT.

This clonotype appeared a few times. The CDR3 reads CASLSTGTYEQYF. In DNA, the CDR3 is TGTGCCAGCTTGAGTACAGGGACCTACGAGCAGTACTTC. The chain combines TRBV18 with TRBJ2-7, with D maybe TRBD1 (6 bases). The ends were cut back, 7 bases at V and 2 bases at J, with 12 bases in the middle. This CDR3 spans 13 amino acids. From germline, CDR1 is KGHSH and CDR2 LQKENI.

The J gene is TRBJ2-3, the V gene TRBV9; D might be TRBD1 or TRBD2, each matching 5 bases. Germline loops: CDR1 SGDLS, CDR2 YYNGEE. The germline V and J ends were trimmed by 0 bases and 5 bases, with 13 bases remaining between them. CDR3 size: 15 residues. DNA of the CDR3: TGTGCCAGCAGCGTAGGGTGGGGGTCGGAAGATACGCAGTATTTT. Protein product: CASSVGWGSEDTQYF.

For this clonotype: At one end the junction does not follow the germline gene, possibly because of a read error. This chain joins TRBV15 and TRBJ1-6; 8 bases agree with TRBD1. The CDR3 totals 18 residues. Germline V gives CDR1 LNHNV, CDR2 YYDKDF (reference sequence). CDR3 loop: CATSRATGGRGYNSPIHF. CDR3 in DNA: TGTGCCACCAGCAGGGCCACAGGGGGAAGGGGCTATAATTCACCCATCCACTTT. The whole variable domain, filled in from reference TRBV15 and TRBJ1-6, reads DAMVIQNPRYQVTQFGKPVTLSCSQTLNHNVMYWYQQKSSQAPKLLFHYYDKDFNNEADTPDNFQSRRPNTSFCFLDIRSPGLGDTAMYLCATSRATGGRGYNSPIHFGNGTRLTVT.

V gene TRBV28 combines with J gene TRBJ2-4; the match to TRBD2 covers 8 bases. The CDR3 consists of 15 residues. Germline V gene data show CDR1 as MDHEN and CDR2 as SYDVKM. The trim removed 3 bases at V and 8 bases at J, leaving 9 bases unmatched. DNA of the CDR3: TGTGCCAGCAGTTTCCCGGGGGGGCGAGGGGACATTCAGTACTTC. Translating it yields CASSFPGGRGDIQYF.

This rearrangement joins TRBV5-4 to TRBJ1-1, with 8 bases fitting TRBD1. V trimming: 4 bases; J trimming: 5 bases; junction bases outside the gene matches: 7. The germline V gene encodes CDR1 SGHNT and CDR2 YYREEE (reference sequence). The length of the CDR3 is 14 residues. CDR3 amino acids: CASSPDRGGTEAFF. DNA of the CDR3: TGTGCCAGCAGCCCCGACAGGGGTGGGACTGAAGCTTTCTTT.

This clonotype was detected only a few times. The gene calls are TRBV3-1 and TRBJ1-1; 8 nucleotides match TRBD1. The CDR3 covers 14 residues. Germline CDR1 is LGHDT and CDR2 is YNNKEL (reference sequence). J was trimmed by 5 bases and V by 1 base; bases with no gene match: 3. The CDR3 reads CASSQAGGRTEAFF. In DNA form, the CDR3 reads TGTGCCAGCAGCCAAGCAGGGGGCAGGACTGAAGCTTTCTTT.

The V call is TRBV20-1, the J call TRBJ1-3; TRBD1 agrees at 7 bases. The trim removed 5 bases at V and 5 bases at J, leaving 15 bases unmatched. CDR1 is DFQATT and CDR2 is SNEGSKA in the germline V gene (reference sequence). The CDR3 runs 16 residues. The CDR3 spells CSARRDSWVSRNTIYF. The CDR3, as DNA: TGCAGTGCTCGACGGGACAGTTGGGTTTCTAGAAACACCATATATTTT.

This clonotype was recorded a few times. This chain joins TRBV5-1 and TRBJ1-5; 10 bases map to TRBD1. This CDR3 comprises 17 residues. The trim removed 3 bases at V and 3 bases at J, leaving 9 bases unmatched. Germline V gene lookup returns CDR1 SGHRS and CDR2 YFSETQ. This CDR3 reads CASSWSPGQGPNQPQHF. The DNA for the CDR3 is TGCGCCAGCAGCTGGAGTCCGGGACAGGGGCCCAATCAGCCCCAGCATTTT.

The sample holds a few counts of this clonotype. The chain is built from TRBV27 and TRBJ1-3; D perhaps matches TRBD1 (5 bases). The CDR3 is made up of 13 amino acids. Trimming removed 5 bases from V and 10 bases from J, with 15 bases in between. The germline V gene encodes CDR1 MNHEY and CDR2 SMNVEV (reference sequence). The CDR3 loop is CASSQGRLGTIYF. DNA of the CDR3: TGTGCCAGCAGTCAGGGACGGCTAGGGACCATATATTTT.

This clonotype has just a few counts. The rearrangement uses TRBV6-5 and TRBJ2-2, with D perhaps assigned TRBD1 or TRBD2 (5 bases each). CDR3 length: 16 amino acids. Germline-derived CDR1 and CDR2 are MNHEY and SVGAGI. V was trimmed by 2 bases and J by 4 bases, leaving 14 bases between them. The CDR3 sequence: CASSYPRGGVTGELFF. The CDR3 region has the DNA TGTGCCAGCAGTTACCCGAGGGGTGGGGTCACCGGGGAGCTGTTTTTT.

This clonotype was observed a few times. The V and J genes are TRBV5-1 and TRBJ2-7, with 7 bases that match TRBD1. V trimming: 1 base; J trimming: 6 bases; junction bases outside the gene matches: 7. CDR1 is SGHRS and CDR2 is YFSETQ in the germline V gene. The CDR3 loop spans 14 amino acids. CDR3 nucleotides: TGCGCCAGCAGCTTGAGACAGGGCAGTAGCGAGCAGTACGTC. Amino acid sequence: CASSLRQGSSEQYV.

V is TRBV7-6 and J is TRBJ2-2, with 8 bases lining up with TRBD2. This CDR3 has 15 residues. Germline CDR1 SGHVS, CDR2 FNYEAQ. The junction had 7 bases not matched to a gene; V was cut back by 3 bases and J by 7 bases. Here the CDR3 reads CASSFGGGIDGELFF. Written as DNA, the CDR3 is TGTGCCAGCAGCTTCGGGGGGGGGATTGACGGGGAGCTGTTTTTT.

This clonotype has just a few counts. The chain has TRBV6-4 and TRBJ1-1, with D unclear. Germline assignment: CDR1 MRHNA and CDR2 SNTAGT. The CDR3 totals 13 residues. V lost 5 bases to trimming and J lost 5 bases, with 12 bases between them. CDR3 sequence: CASSRTWWTEAFF. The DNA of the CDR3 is TGTGCCAGCAGTCGTACATGGTGGACTGAAGCTTTCTTT.

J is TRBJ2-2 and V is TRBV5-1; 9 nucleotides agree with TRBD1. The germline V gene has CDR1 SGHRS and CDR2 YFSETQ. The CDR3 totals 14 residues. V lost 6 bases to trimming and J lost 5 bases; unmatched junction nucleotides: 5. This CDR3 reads CASNRDRDTGELFF. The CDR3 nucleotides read TGCGCCAGCAACCGGGACAGGGATACCGGGGAGCTGTTTTTT. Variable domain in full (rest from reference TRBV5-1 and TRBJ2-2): KAGVTQTPRYLIKTRGQQVTLSCSPISGHRSVSWYQQTPGQGLQFLFEYFSETQRNKGNFPGRFSGRQFSNSRSEMNVSTLELGDSALYLCASNRDRDTGELFFGEGSRLTVL.